This T cell receptor beta chain stems from a study of cytomegalovirus exposure and HLA in healthy donors. Whole-study results and caveats: Some V segments, including TRBV6-2 and TRBV6-3, were excluded as indistinguishable. There were several of the most significant clusters that appeared linked to common viral pathogens in a later analysis.

Remarks on this clone: As yet, its antigen is unknown.

CDR1 and CDR2 (germline): MDHEN, SYDVKM. This CDR3 contains 14 residues. The V end lost 7 bases, the J end lost 3 bases, and 15 bases lay between the germline ends. It was with 60 Vbeta and 13 Jbeta primers that the PCR ran. Repertoires were generated with immunoSEQ multiplex PCR, while TCRdb's copy carries only in-frame clones and drops some. The sample contains roughly 100,000 clones, more than 75% of which appear only once. This TCR came from a woman aged 40 to 50 in good health and CMV-seronegative. Material for sequencing was PBMCs. This chain uses TRBV28 with TRBJ1-2; no clear D. The DNA of the CDR3 is TGTGCCAGCACCCCCGGAGTCCAACACTATGGCTACACCTTC. Protein product: CASTPGVQHYGYTF.